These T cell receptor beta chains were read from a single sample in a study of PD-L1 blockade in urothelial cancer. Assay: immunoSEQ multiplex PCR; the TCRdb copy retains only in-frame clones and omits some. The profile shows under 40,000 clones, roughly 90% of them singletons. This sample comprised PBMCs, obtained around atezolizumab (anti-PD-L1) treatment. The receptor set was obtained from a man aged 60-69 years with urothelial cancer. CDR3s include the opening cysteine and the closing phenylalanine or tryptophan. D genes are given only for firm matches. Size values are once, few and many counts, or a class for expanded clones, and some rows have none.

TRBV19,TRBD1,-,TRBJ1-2,CASSISYDRGRGYTF,TGTGCCAGTAGTATCTCCTACGACAGGGGTAGGGGCTACACCTTC
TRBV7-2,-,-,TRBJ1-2,CASTSLDRSNGYTF,TGTGCCAGCACCTCACTCGACAGGTCGAACGGCTACACCTTC
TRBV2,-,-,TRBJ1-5,CASSDEYRDQPQHF,TGTGCCAGCAGTGACGAGTACAGGGATCAGCCCCAGCATTTT
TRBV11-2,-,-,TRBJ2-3,CASSFNTQYF,TGTGCCAGCAGCTTTAATACGCAGTATTTT
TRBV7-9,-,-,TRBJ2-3,CASSLLPTGFFPDTQYF,TGTGCCAGCAGCTTACTCCCCACAGGATTTTTTCCAGATACGCAGTATTTT
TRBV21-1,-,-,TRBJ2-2,CASSYQPGLGHTGELFF,TGTGCCAGCAGCTACCAACCGGGACTAGGTCACACCGGGGAGCTGTTTTTT
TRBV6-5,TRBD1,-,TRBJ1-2,CASSSTGGVYGYTF,TGTGCCAGCAGTTCGACAGGGGGTGTCTATGGCTACACCTTC
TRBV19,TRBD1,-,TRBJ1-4,CASSRDRASEKLFF,TGTGCCAGTAGCCGGGACAGGGCCTCTGAAAAACTGTTTTTT
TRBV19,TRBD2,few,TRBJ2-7,CASSKAGGPGEQYF,TGTGCCAGTAGTAAGGCGGGAGGGCCCGGCGAGCAGTACTTC
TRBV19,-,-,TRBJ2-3,CASSTQGPQQYF,TGTGCCAGTAGTACTCAGGGGCCCCAGCAGTATTTT
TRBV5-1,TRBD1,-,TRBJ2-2,CASSPGGANTGELFF,TGCGCCAGCAGCCCAGGGGGAGCGAACACCGGGGAGCTGTTTTTT
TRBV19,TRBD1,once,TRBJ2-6,CASSIDPAGGYSGANVLTF,TGTGCCAGTAGTATAGATCCGGCAGGGGGCTACTCTGGGGCCAACGTCCTGACTTTC
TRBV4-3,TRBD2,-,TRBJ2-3,CASSNRGGRGDTQYF,TGCGCCAGCAGCAACCGGGGGGGCCGGGGAGATACGCAGTATTTT
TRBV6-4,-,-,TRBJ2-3,CASSKLSGTDTQYF,TGTGCCAGCAGTAAGTTATCGGGGACAGATACGCAGTATTTT
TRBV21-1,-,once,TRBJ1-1,CASSPGGNRGRGTEAFF,TGTGCCAGCAGCCCCGGGGGAAACAGGGGGCGCGGGACTGAAGCTTTCTTT
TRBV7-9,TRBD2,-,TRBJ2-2,CASSSSGTGELFF,TGTGCCAGCAGCTCTAGCGGCACCGGGGAGCTGTTTTTT
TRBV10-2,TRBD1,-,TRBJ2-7,CASRETGQPEQYF,TGCGCCAGCAGGGAAACGGGACAGCCGGAGCAGTACTTC
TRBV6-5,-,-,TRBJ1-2,CASSYSGGLGYTF,TGTGCCAGCAGTTACTCTGGAGGGCTCGGCTACACCTTC
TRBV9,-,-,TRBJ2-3,CASSVGTQPDTQYF,TGTGCCAGCAGCGTGGGGACACAGCCAGATACGCAGTATTTT
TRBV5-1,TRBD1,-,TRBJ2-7,CASSVDRDLDEQYF,TGCGCCAGCAGCGTCGACAGGGATTTGGACGAGCAGTACTTC
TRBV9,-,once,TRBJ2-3,CASSAHPEWGADTQYF,TGTGCCAGCAGCGCTCACCCAGAGTGGGGGGCAGATACGCAGTATTTT
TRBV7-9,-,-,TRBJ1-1,CASSLARLGKAFF,TGTGCCAGCAGCTTAGCGCGGTTAGGTAAAGCTTTCTTT
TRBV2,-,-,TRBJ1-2,CASSDVAGVYGYTF,TGTGCCAGCAGTGACGTAGCAGGGGTCTATGGCTACACCTTC
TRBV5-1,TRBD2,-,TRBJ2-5,CASSLFASGRVGQETQYF,TGCGCCAGCAGCTTGTTCGCTAGCGGGAGGGTAGGGCAAGAGACCCAGTACTTC
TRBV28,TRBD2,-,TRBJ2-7,CASSLAGGPYEQYF,TGTGCCAGCAGTTTAGCGGGAGGCCCCTACGAGCAGTACTTC
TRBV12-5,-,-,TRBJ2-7,CASGLTAGYEQYF,TGTGCTAGTGGTCTCACAGCCGGCTACGAGCAGTACTTC
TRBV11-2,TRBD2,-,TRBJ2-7,CASSLVAGWAYEQYF,TGTGCCAGCAGCTTAGTAGCGGGGTGGGCCTACGAGCAGTACTTC
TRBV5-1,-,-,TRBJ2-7,CASSLVVSSYEQYF,TGCGCCAGCAGCTTGGTTGTGAGCTCCTACGAGCAGTACTTC
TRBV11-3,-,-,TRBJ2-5,CASSGEEETQYF,TGTGCCAGCAGTGGGGAGGAAGAGACCCAGTACTTC
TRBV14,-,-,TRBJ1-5,CASSQRRVSNQPQHF,TGTGCCAGCAGCCAACGCAGGGTTAGCAATCAGCCCCAGCATTTT
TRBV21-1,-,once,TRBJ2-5,CAREAGCFVQETQYF,TGTGCGCGGGAGGCCGGATGTTTTGTGCAGGAGACCCAGTACTTC
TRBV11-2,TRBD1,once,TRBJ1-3,CASSLRQGQRNTIYF,TGTGCCAGCAGCTTAAGACAGGGTCAAAGAAACACCATATATTTT
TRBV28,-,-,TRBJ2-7,CASSLQGLSIYEQYF,TGTGCCAGCAGTTTGCAGGGCTTAAGTATCTACGAGCAGTACTTC
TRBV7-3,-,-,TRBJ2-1,CASSPPGGYNEQFF,TGTGCCAGCAGCCCCCCGGGTGGGTACAATGAGCAGTTCTTC
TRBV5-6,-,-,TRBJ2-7,CASGRRSGPGSYEQYF,TGTGCCAGCGGGAGGAGATCCGGGCCTGGGAGCTACGAGCAGTACTTC
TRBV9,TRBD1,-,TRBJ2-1,CASSLDRGQLYNEQFF,TGTGCCAGCAGCTTAGACAGGGGTCAACTTTACAATGAGCAGTTCTTC
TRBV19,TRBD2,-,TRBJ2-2,CASSASGVGGELFF,TGTGCCAGTAGTGCTAGCGGGGTTGGCGGGGAGCTGTTTTTT
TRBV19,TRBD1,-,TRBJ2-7,CASSIAPGQGAYEQYF,TGTGCCAGTAGTATAGCGCCGGGACAGGGGGCCTACGAGCAGTACTTC
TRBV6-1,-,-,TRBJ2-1,CASRPGLGGHEQFF,TGTGCCAGCAGACCGGGACTCGGAGGTCATGAGCAGTTCTTC
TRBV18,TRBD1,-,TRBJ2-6,CASSPRGQGNSGANVLTF,TGTGCCAGCTCACCGAGGGGACAGGGTAACTCTGGGGCCAACGTCCTGACTTTC
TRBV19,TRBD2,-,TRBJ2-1,CASRRERGSYNEQFF,TGTGCCAGTAGACGAGAGCGGGGGTCCTACAATGAGCAGTTCTTC
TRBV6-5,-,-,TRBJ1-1,CASSPDTWNTEAFF,TGTGCCAGCAGTCCCGACACCTGGAACACTGAAGCTTTCTTT
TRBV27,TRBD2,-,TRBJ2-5,CASSLGLAGSQETQYF,TGTGCCAGCAGTTTAGGACTAGCGGGGTCCCAAGAGACCCAGTACTTC
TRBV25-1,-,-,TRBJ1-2,CASSPRTWTYGYTF,TGTGCCAGCAGTCCCCGGACTTGGACCTATGGCTACACCTTC
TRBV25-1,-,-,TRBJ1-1,CASTSGLNTEAFF,TGTGCCAGCACCTCAGGTTTGAACACTGAAGCTTTCTTT
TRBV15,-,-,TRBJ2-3,CATSSRTPTDTQYF,TGTGCCACCAGCTCTCGGACACCCACAGATACGCAGTATTTT
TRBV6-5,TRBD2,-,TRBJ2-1,CASSPGTSGNEQFF,TGTGCCAGCAGCCCAGGGACTAGCGGCAATGAGCAGTTCTTC
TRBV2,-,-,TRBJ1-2,CASSEARQPSWGYTF,TGTGCCAGCAGTGAAGCGCGTCAGCCTAGTTGGGGCTACACCTTC
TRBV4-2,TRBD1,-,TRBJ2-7,CASSHGTGTYEQYF,TGTGCCAGCAGCCATGGGACAGGCACCTACGAGCAGTACTTC
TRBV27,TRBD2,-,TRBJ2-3,CASSFSGPSGGAADTQYF,TGTGCCAGCAGTTTTAGTGGGCCTAGCGGGGGGGCAGCAGATACGCAGTATTTT
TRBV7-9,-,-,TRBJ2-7,CASSSNSSYEQYF,TGTGCCAGCAGCTCTAACAGCTCCTACGAGCAGTATTTC
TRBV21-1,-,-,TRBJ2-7,CASSPDGRATPYEQYF,TGTGCCAGCAGCCCCGACGGCAGGGCTACTCCCTACGAGCAGTACTTC
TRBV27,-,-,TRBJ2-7,CASSSHWGAYEQYF,TGTGCCAGCAGTTCCCACTGGGGGGCCTACGAGCAGTACTTC
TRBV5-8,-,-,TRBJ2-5,CASSLRGRLSQETQYF,TGTGCCAGCAGCCTCCGAGGCCGGCTTTCACAAGAGACCCAGTACTTC
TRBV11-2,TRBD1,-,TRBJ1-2,CASSLGQFNYGYTF,TGTGCCAGCAGCTTGGGACAGTTTAACTATGGCTACACCTTC
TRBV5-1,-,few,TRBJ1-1,CASSLEWGTEAFF,TGCGCCAGCAGCTTGGAATGGGGCACCGAAGCTTTCTTT
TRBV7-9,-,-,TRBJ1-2,CASSSRGGVLGDGYTF,TGTGCCAGCAGCTCTAGGGGGGGAGTTCTCGGGGATGGCTACACCTTC